Listed below are T cell receptor beta chains from one sample, sequenced in a study of T cells in Graves' hyperthyroidism and ophthalmopathy. TCRdb recomputed calls from the multiplex PCR reads with MiXCR, one row per CDR3 protein. The profile shows about 720,000 distinct CDR3 sequences, 16% of them singletons. Sequenced input: blood. The source of these receptors is a man between 18 and 35 years old with Graves' hyperthyroidism. CDR3s include the opening cysteine and the closing phenylalanine or tryptophan. The D gene is left open where the match is weak. Not all rows give a size; the values are once, few, many and, for expanded clones, a class.

many	TRBV28	.	TRBJ1-2	TGTGCCAGCAGTTTATTAAATGGCTACACCTTC	CASSLLNGYTF
many	TRBV5-6	.	TRBJ1-3	TGTGCCAGCAGCTTGGCCGCAGGAGTTCCCTCTGGAAACACCATATATTTT	CASSLAAGVPSGNTIYF
few	TRBV5-6	.	TRBJ2-5	TGTGCCAGCAGCTGGAGGGACAGCAGAGAGACCCAGTACTTC	CASSWRDSRETQYF
.	TRBV5-1	.	TRBJ1-4	TGCGCCAGCAGCTTGGGGCTGGGTTGGGAAAAACTGTTTTTT	CASSLGLGWEKLFF
.	TRBV7-9	TRBD2	TRBJ2-7	TGTGCCAGGAGCCGTTTAATAGCGGGAGGTGGATACGAGCAGTACTTC	CARSRLIAGGGYEQYF
many	TRBV12-3/TRBV12-4	.	TRBJ1-5	TGTGCCAGCAGTCCGGGTCCCCAGCCCCAGCATTTT	CASSPGPQPQHF
few	TRBV7-2	.	TRBJ2-7	TGTGCCAGCAGCTTAAGACGGGGCAGTAACTACGAGCAGTACTTC	CASSLRRGSNYEQYF
many	TRBV28	TRBD1	TRBJ1-4	TGTGCCAGCACAGGGGGCGTTAATGAAAAACTGTTTTTT	CASTGGVNEKLFF
many	TRBV28	.	TRBJ2-1	TGTGCCAGCAGTTCCTACCGGGACTTGAATGAGCAGTTCTTC	CASSSYRDLNEQFF
.	TRBV11-2	.	TRBJ2-7	TGTGCCAGCAGCTTAGGACAGTCGAGCTCCTACGAGCAGTACTTC	CASSLGQSSSYEQYF
few	TRBV7-6	.	TRBJ2-1	TGTGCCAGCAGCTTAGGCCTAGTTGGTAACAATGAGCAGTTCTTC	CASSLGLVGNNEQFF
many	TRBV7-2	TRBD2	TRBJ2-3	TGTGCCAGCAGCCCACACCGGACTAGCGGGTTCGAAGATACGCAGTATTTT	CASSPHRTSGFEDTQYF
.	TRBV12-3/TRBV12-4	.	TRBJ2-7	TGTGCCAGCAGCCTTGGCGGTTCATTCTACGAGCAGTACTTC	CASSLGGSFYEQYF
.	TRBV18	.	TRBJ1-2	TGTGCCAGCTCACCACTGTACAGCGAAAACTATGGCTACACCTTC	CASSPLYSENYGYTF
many	TRBV7-3	TRBD2	TRBJ2-5	TGTGCCAGCAGCTTAAAGGGAGGGGCGGAGGAGACCCAGTACTTC	CASSLKGGAEETQYF
few	TRBV27	.	TRBJ2-7	TGTGCCAGCAGTTTAGACAGGCCTGGCTACGAGCAGTACTTC	CASSLDRPGYEQYF
many	TRBV3-1	.	TRBJ1-6	TGTGCCAGCAGCCAAGATGGGCAGACACTTTCACCCCTCCACTTT	CASSQDGQTLSPLHF
.	TRBV29-1	.	TRBJ2-1	TGCAGCGTTGGGGAGTACAATGAGCAGTTCTTC	CSVGEYNEQFF
many	TRBV11-3	.	TRBJ2-5	TGTGCCAGCAGCTTAGACTGGGGGCAAGAGACCCAGTACTTC	CASSLDWGQETQYF
few	TRBV7-9	.	TRBJ2-1	TGTGCCAGCAGCCGTCCCCCCCACAATGAGCAGTTCTTC	CASSRPPHNEQFF
few	TRBV7-9	.	TRBJ2-3	TGTGCCAGCAGCCCCAGGGGCCTGAGGGGTAATACGCAGTATTTT	CASSPRGLRGNTQYF
.	TRBV15	.	TRBJ2-1	TGTGCCACCAGCAGAGATCGTGGGGCCCGCAATGAGCAGTTCTTC	CATSRDRGARNEQFF
few	TRBV6-1	.	TRBJ2-5	TGTGCCAGCAGTGAAGCAGGGGACCAGTACTTC	CASSEAGDQYF
.	TRBV27	TRBD2	TRBJ2-3	TGTGCCAGCAGTTCTCTGGGGAGCGGGAGAGATACGCAGTATTTT	CASSSLGSGRDTQYF
few	TRBV19	TRBD1	TRBJ1-2	TGTGCCTCATCCCCGGCCGGGACAGGGGACTATGGCTACACCTTC	CASSPAGTGDYGYTF
.	TRBV25-1	.	TRBJ2-5	TGTGCCAGCAGTGACTCGGGAAGGGGCCAAGAGACCCAGTACTTC	CASSDSGRGQETQYF
.	TRBV28	.	TRBJ1-3	TGTGCCAGCAGGTCATCCCCCACAAACACCATATATTTT	CASRSSPTNTIYF
many	TRBV20-1	TRBD1	TRBJ2-5	TGCAGTGCCCGGGACAGAAGACAAGAGACCCAGTACTTC	CSARDRRQETQYF
many	TRBV27	.	TRBJ1-2	TGTGCCAGCAGTTTTGGGTCGAACTATGGCTACACCTTC	CASSFGSNYGYTF
many	TRBV7-2	TRBD2	TRBJ2-3	TGTGCCAGCTACTTGGGACTAGCGATACAAGGGGCCGGCACAGATACGCAGTATTTT	CASYLGLAIQGAGTDTQYF
many	TRBV28	TRBD2	TRBJ2-1	TGTGCCAGCAGTTTAGGCCCAGCGGGAGGGCCCTCCTACAATGAGCAGTTCTTC	CASSLGPAGGPSYNEQFF
.	TRBV12-3/TRBV12-4	.	TRBJ2-4	TGTGCCAGCAGTTTAAGACAGATTGGGGGGCGGCTAAAAAACATTCAGTACTTC	CASSLRQIGGRLKNIQYF
.	TRBV19	.	TRBJ2-7	TGTGCCAGTAGTATAGCAGGGAAGGAATACGAGCAGTACTTC	CASSIAGKEYEQYF
.	TRBV29-1	.	TRBJ1-1	TGCAGCGTTGCTGGGAGCGACACTGAAGCTTTCTTT	CSVAGSDTEAFF
.	TRBV9	.	TRBJ2-7	TGTGCCAGCAGCCCGCATTCTAACTACGAGCAGTACTTC	CASSPHSNYEQYF
many	TRBV12-3/TRBV12-4	.	TRBJ1-1	TGTGCCAGCAGTCCAGGGTGGGGGGCTGAAGCTTTCTTT	CASSPGWGAEAFF
many	TRBV28	TRBD1	TRBJ2-7	TGTGCCAGCAGTCGGACAGGGGCAGTCAACGAGCAGTACTTC	CASSRTGAVNEQYF
many	TRBV7-2	TRBD2	TRBJ2-1	TGTGCCAGCAGATCGGGGCTAGCGGGATCTCTGGGTGAGCAGTTCTTC	CASRSGLAGSLGEQFF
many	TRBV24-1	.	TRBJ1-5	TGTGCCACCAGTGATTCCACCCGAGGTAATCAGCCCCAGCATTTT	CATSDSTRGNQPQHF
.	TRBV5-4	.	TRBJ1-2	TGTGCCAGCAGCCGAACCCCCGGACCGGGCCGTGGTGGCTACACCTTC	CASSRTPGPGRGGYTF
.	TRBV4-3	TRBD2	TRBJ2-1	TGCGCCAGCAGCCTTTTAGCGGGAGCGGTCAATGAGCAGTTCTTC	CASSLLAGAVNEQFF
.	TRBV29-1	.	TRBJ2-2	TGCAGCGCTACAGGGAGGTACACCGGGGAGCTGTTTTTT	CSATGRYTGELFF
.	TRBV7-9	.	TRBJ1-2	TGTGCCAGCAGCTTAGGGGCGGTCAGGGCTGGCTACACCTTC	CASSLGAVRAGYTF
.	TRBV5-4	.	TRBJ2-7	TGTGCCAGCAGCACGCAAGCGGGACAGCAACAGTCGCAGTACTTC	CASSTQAGQQQSQYF
few	TRBV7-9	TRBD2	TRBJ2-1	TGTGCCAGCAAGACTAGCGGGTCCTACAATGAGCAGTTCTTC	CASKTSGSYNEQFF
few	TRBV27	.	TRBJ1-3	TGTGCCAGCGGAAACAGGGCCTCTGGAAACACCATATATTTT	CASGNRASGNTIYF